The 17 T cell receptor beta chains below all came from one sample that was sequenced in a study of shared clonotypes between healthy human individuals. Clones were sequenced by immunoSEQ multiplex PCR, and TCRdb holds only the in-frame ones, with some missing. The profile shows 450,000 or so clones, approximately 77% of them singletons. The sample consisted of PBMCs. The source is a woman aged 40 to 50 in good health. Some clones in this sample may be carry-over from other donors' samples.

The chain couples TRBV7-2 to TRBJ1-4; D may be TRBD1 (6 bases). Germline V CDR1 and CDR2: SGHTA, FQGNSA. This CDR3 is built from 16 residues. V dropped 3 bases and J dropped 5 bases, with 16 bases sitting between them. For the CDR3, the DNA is TGTGCCAGCAGCTTTGGGGGCTCAGCCCTCAATGAAAAACTGTTTTTT. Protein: CASSFGGSALNEKLFF. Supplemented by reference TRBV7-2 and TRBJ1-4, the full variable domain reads GAGVSQSPSNKVTEKGKDVELRCDPISGHTALYWYRQSLGQGLEFLIYFQGNSAPDKSGLPSDRFSAERTGGSVSTLTIQRTQQEDSAVYLCASSFGGSALNEKLFFGSGTQLSVL.

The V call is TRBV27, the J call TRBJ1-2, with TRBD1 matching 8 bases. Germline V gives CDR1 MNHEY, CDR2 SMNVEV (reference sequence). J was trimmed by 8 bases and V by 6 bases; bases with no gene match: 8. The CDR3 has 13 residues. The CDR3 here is CASRPDRVGGYTF. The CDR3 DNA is TGTGCCAGCAGACCGGACAGGGTCGGCGGCTACACCTTC.

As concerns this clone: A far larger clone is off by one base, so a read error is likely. CDR3 region: CARSGQAGVAYEQYF. CDR3 nucleotides: TGTGCCAGGAGTGGTCAGGCGGGAGTTGCATACGAGCAATACTTC. The chain is built from TRBV30 and TRBJ2-7, with 7 bases identical to TRBD2. This CDR3 region has 15 residues. Germline V gene sequence: CDR1 GTSNPN, CDR2 SVGIG (reference sequence).

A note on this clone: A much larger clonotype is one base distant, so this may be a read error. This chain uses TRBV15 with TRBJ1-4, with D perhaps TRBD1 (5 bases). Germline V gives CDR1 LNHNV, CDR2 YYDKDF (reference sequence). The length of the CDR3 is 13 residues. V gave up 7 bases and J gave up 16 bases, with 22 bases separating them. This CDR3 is CATTQGTNEKPFF. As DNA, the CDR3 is TGTGCCACCACCCAAGGGACTAATGAAAAGCCGTTTTTT.

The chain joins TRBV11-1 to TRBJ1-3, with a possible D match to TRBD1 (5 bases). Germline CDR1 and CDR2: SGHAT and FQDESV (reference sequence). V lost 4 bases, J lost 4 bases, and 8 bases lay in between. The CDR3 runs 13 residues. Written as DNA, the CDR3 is TGTGCCAGCAGCTCCGGGGCGGGAAACACCATATATTTT. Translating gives CASSSGAGNTIYF.

CDR3 coding DNA: TGTGCCAGCAGCTTGTTGAGCGGGGCGTATCGCACAGATACGCAGTATTTT. It yields the protein CASSLLSGAYRTDTQYF. V is TRBV5-4 and J is TRBJ2-3; 7 bases match TRBD2. V lost 1 base, J lost 1 base, and 9 bases stayed unmatched. Germline CDR1 SGHNT, CDR2 YYREEE (reference sequence). The CDR3 is 17 residues long.

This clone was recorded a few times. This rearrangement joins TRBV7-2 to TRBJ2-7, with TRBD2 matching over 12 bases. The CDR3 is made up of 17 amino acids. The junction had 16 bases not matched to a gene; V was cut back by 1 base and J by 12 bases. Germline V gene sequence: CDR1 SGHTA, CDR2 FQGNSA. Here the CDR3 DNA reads TGTGCCAGCAGCTTAGTACGGAGCGGACTAGCGGGACAAAGCCCGTACTTC. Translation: CASSLVRSGLAGQSPYF.

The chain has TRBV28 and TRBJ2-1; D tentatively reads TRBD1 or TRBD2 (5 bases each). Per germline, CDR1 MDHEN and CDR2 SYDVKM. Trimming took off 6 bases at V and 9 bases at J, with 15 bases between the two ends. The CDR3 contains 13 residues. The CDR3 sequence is CASRVSGGGEQFF. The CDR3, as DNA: TGTGCCAGCAGGGTCAGCGGTGGGGGTGAGCAGTTCTTC. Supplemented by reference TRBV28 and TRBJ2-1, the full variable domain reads DVKVTQSSRYLVKRTGEKVFLECVQDMDHENMFWYRQDPGLGLRLIYFSYDVKMKEKGDIPEGYSVSREKKERFSLILESASTNQTSMYLCASRVSGGGEQFFGPGTRLTVL.

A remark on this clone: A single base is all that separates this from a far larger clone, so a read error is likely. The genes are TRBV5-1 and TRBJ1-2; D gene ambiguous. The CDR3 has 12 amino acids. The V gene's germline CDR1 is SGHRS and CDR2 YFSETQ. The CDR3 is CASSLANYDYTF. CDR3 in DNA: TGCGCCAGCAGCTTGGCTAACTATGACTACACCTTC.

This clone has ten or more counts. In nucleotides, the CDR3 is TGTGCCAGCAGTTTAGGAGGGACAGGGGCCTCAACTAATGAAAAACTGTTTTTT. This encodes CASSLGGTGASTNEKLFF. The chain carries TRBV27 and TRBJ1-4; TRBD1 matches 10 bases. Germline V gene lookup returns CDR1 MNHEY and CDR2 SMNVEV (reference sequence). The trim removed 2 bases at V and 0 bases at J, leaving 6 bases unmatched. The CDR3 totals 18 residues. The full variable domain, completed using reference TRBV27 and TRBJ1-4, is EAQVTQNPRYLITVTGKKLTVTCSQNMNHEYMSWYRQDPGLGLRQIYYSMNVEVTDKGDVPEGYKVSRKEKRNFPLILESPSPNQTSLYFCASSLGGTGASTNEKLFFGSGTQLSVL.

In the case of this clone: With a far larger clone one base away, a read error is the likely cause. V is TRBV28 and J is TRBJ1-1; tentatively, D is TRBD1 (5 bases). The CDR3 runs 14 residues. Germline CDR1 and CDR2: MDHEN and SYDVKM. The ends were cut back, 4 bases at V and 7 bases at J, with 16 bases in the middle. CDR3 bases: TGTGCCAGCAGTTCAGGCCGCTGGGGCAGTGAAGCTTTCTTT. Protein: CASSSGRWGSEAFF.

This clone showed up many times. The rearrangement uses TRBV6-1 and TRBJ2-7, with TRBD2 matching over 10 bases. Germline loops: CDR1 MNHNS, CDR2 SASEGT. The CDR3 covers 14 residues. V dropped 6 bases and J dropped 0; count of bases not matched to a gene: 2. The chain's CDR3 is CASRWTSGSYEQYF. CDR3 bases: TGTGCCAGCAGGTGGACTAGCGGCTCCTACGAGCAGTACTTC.

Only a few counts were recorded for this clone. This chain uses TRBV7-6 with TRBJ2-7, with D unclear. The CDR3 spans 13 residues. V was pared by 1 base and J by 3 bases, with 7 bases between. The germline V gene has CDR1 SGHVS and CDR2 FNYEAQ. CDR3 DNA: TGTGCCAGCAGCTTAGACAGTAACTACGAGCAGTACTTC. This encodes CASSLDSNYEQYF.

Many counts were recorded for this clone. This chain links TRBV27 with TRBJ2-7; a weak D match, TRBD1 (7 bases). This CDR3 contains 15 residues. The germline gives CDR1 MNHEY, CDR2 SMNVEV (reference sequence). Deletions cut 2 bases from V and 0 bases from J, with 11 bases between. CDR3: CASSLAGQRSYEQYF. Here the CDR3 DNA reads TGTGCCAGCAGTTTAGCGGGACAGCGCTCCTACGAGCAGTACTTC.

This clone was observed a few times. The CDR3, as DNA: TGTGCCAGCAGCGGGGACCCCCTATCCTACGAGCAGTACTTC. It specifies CASSGDPLSYEQYF. This chain links TRBV7-2 with TRBJ2-7, with D perhaps assigned TRBD1 or TRBD2 (5 bases each). V dropped 5 bases and J dropped 1 base, with 12 bases sitting between them. Germline V lookup: CDR1 SGHTA, CDR2 FQGNSA. The CDR3 is 14 amino acids.

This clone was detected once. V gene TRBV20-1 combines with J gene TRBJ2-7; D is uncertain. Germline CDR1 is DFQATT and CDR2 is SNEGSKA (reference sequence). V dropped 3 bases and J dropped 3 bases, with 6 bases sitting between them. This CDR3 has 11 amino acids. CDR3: CSASPGYEQYF. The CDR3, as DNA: TGCAGTGCTAGTCCGGGCTACGAGCAGTACTTC.

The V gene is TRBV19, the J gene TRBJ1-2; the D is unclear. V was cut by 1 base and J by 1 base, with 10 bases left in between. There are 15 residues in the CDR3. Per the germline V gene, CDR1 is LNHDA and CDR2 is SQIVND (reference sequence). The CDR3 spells CASSIGSNNNYGYTF. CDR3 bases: TGTGCCAGTAGTATAGGGTCGAACAATAACTATGGCTACACCTTC.